These 19 T cell receptor gamma chains were all obtained from the same sample, sequenced in a study of gamma-delta chains in newborns, infants, children. TCRdb made new clone calls on the reads using CATT. This table has approximately 430 gamma-chain clones, 40% to 45% appearing once. Material: blood. These receptors all come from a child who was a newborn, infant or young child, either healthy, febrile or measles-vaccinated (not recorded which).

In the case of this clone: A much more abundant neighbour one base away suggests this may be a read error. The genes are TRGV8 and TRGJP1. No J gene is reported in TCRdb; it was inferred here by comparing the DNA with germline. The V and J ends lost 5 bases and 1 base, in that order; junction bases with no gene match: 1. The length of the CDR3 is 13 residues. In germline, CDR1 is VENAVY, CDR2 YDSYNSRV. The chain's CDR3 is CATWVTTGWFKIF. CDR3 coding DNA: TGTGCCACCTGGGTTACCACTGGTTGGTTCAAGATATTT.

This clone was recorded once. This sequence may be a read error, since a much larger clone differs from it by one base. The chain is built from TRGV9 and TRGJP. The J gene, left out of TCRdb, was set here by checking the DNA against germline. After removal of 2 bases from V and 6 bases from J, the junction contained 7 bases not matched to a gene. The CDR3 has 17 amino acids. Germline V gene lookup returns CDR1 GITISATS and CDR2 ISYDGTV (reference sequence). This CDR3 reads CALWEAPGELGKKIKVF. CDR3 DNA: TGTGCCTTGTGGGAGGCCCCAGGAGAGTTGGGCAAAAAAATCAAGGTATTT.

This sequence joins TRGV9 and TRGJP. As TCRdb names no J gene, one was assigned here on the basis of a DNA match to germline. CDR1 and CDR2 from the germline V gene are GITISATS and ISYDGTV (reference sequence). CDR3 size: 15 residues. Trimming cost V 4 bases and J 15 bases; bases outside gene matches: 12. The CDR3 region is CALWDAVYDKKIKVF. The DNA for the CDR3 is TGTGCCTTGTGGGACGCCGTGTATGACAAAAAAATCAAGGTATTT.

In the case of this clone: The DNA is omitted, as the CDR3 cannot be located on it reliably, and the CDR3 follows TCRdb's listing. The same CDR3 also results from other DNA sequences found in this sample. There is no J gene call, but TRGV2 is given as the V gene. Germline lookup yields CDR1 EGSNGY and CDR2 YDSYNSKV. Inclusive of both ends, the CDR3 amounts to 30 amino acids. CDR3 sequence: CATWDGIIRNSLAVEQHLLSQVSIGRIQHF.

V gene TRGV3 combines with J gene TRGJP. J was trimmed by 4 bases and V by 0 bases; bases with no gene match: 0. Germline V gene sequence: CDR1 VTNTFY, CDR2 YDVSTARD (reference sequence). The CDR3 spans 16 residues. This chain's CDR3 is CATWDRQELGKKIKVF. DNA of the CDR3: TGTGCCACCTGGGACAGGCAAGAGTTGGGCAAAAAAATCAAGGTATTT.

About this clone: This may come from a read error, since a much larger clone is one base off. The V call is TRGV4, the J call TRGJ1 or TRGJ2. TCRdb records no J gene; here it was assigned by comparing the DNA to germline. This CDR3 is 13 amino acids long. V dropped 0 bases and J dropped 7; count of bases not matched to a gene: 6. CDR1 is EGSTGY, CDR2 YDSYTSSV, per germline. The CDR3 coding sequence is TGTGCCACCTGGGATGGGGAATACTATAAGAAACTCTTT. This codes for CATWDGEYYKKLF.

The sample holds a few counts of this clone. Possible read error: a much larger clone is one base away. The chain uses TRGV5 and TRGJP. No J segment appears in TCRdb, so it was assigned here by matching the sequence to germline. The CDR3 has 14 amino acids. Per germline, CDR1 VINAFY and CDR2 YDVSNSKD. With V trimmed by 4 bases and J by 23 bases, 17 bases remained unmatched. CDR3 in DNA: TGTGCCACCTGGGAAGGGGCCACTGGTTGGTTCAAGGTATTT. Protein: CATWEGATGWFKVF.

About this clone itself: It is likely a read error: a sequence one base away is far more abundant. This sample includes further DNA sequences coding for the same CDR3. Here the V gene is TRGV9, but the J gene went uncalled. This CDR3 spans 9 amino acids. Germline CDR1 and CDR2: GITISATS and ISYDGTV (reference sequence). The CDR3 loop reads CALWEEKLF. CDR3 sequence (DNA): TGTGCCTTGTGGGAGGAGAAGCTCTTT.

Note on this clone: One junction end does not reproduce the germline sequence, and a read error may be involved. The J gene is TRGJ1 or TRGJ2, the V gene TRGV9. TCRdb gives no J gene; it was assigned here by matching the DNA to germline. The length of the CDR3 is 13 residues. Per germline, CDR1 GITISATS and CDR2 ISYDGTV (reference sequence). CDR3 DNA: TGTGCCGTGTGGGAGGTGATTTATTATAAGAAACTCTTT. Protein sequence: CAVWEVIYYKKLF.

Concerning this clone itself: A single base separates this from a much larger clone, so it may be a read error. The J gene is TRGJ1 or TRGJ2, the V gene TRGV4. TCRdb gives no J gene; it was assigned here by matching the DNA to germline. The CDR3 is 13 residues long. V was clipped by 1 base and J by 3 bases; unmatched bases: 3. CDR1 EGSTGY and CDR2 YDSYTSSV come from the germline V gene. CDR3 loop: CATWDGSYYKKLF. The CDR3, as DNA: TGTGCCACCTGGGATGGCTCTTATTATAAGAAACTCTTT.

This clone is large. The V and J genes are TRGV9 and TRGJP. TCRdb leaves out the J gene; it was filled in here by matching the DNA to germline. The CDR3 totals 17 residues. Germline lookup yields CDR1 GITISATS and CDR2 ISYDGTV (reference sequence). Germline trimming cut 0 bases from V and 7 bases from J; bases unmatched to any gene: 6. The CDR3 DNA follows: TGTGCCTTGTGGGAGGTGCATCGGGAGTTGGGCAAAAAAATCAAGGTATTT. It is translated as CALWEVHRELGKKIKVF.

This clone is judged large. This sequence joins TRGV8 and TRGJP2. The germline CDR1 and CDR2 sequences are VENAVY and YDSYNSRV. The CDR3 runs to 12 residues. V dropped 1 base and J dropped 7; count of bases not matched to a gene: 0. The CDR3 DNA follows: TGTGCCACCTGGGATAGTGATTGGATCAAGACGTTT. Protein product: CATWDSDWIKTF.

In regard to this clone: A single base separates this from a much larger clone, so it may be a read error. Other DNA sequences in the same sample also yield this CDR3. No call exists for the J gene, whereas the V gene is TRGV9. This CDR3 spans 18 amino acids. Germline CDR1 and CDR2: GITISATS and ISYDGTV (reference sequence). The DNA for the CDR3 is TGTGCCTTGTGGGAGGTGCACGAGGGAGAGTTGGGCAAAAAAATCAAGGTGTTT. Protein: CALWEVHEGELGKKIKVF.

The chain is built from TRGV8 and TRGJP2. The germline V gene encodes CDR1 VENAVY and CDR2 YDSYNSRV. The CDR3 length is 16 residues. V shed 5 bases and J 0 bases; nucleotides not matched to a gene: 9. The CDR3 nucleotides read TGTGCCACCTGGGCCCAGCCCTATAGTAGTGATTGGATCAAGACGTTT. Amino acid sequence: CATWAQPYSSDWIKTF.

Worth noting for this clone: A far larger clone lies a single base away; this is likely a read error. The chain combines TRGV9 with TRGJ1 or TRGJ2. The J gene comes from matching the DNA to germline here; TCRdb lacks it. The CDR3 has 9 residues. V lost 5 bases, J lost 11 bases, and 3 bases stayed unmatched. The V gene's germline CDR1 is GITISATS and CDR2 ISYDGTV (reference sequence). This chain's CDR3 is CALWGEKLF. The DNA of the CDR3 is TGTGCCTTGTGGGGGGAGAAACTCTTT.

Note on this clone: A far larger clone is only one base removed, so a read error is likely. V and J are TRGV9 and TRGJP. TCRdb offers no J gene call, so here the DNA was matched to germline to obtain one. The CDR3 has 17 amino acids. Germline assignment: CDR1 GITISATS and CDR2 ISYDGTV (reference sequence). V trimming: 2 bases; J trimming: 4 bases; junction bases outside the gene matches: 5. The CDR3 sequence: CALWEAIQELGKKIKVF. The CDR3 DNA reads as TGTGCCTTGTGGGAGGCGATCCAAGAGTTGGGCAAAAAAATCAAGGTATTT.

By share, this clone ranks as hyperexpanded (1% or more). The sample contains more than one DNA sequence encoding this CDR3. CDR3 sequence reads: CALWEVQELGKKIKVF. The CDR3 DNA is TGTGCCTTGTGGGAGGTGCAAGAGTTGGGCAAAAAAATCAAGGTATTT. The chain employs TRGV9 and TRGJP. The ends lost 0 bases at V and 4 bases at J; junction bases unmatched: 0. Germline V gene data show CDR1 as GITISATS and CDR2 as ISYDGTV (reference sequence). This CDR3 region has 16 residues.

The chain uses TRGV2 and TRGJ1 or TRGJ2. The J gene is not listed in TCRdb, so it was assigned here from a DNA match to germline. CDR1 and CDR2 (germline): EGSNGY, YDSYNSKV. The J segment lost 1 base and the V segment lost 12 bases, leaving 24 bases of the junction unmatched. CDR3 length equals 17 residues. The CDR3 DNA reads TGTGCCGCCAGGGGCGTAACGGAGGGGGAAAATTATTATAAGAAACTCTTT. It specifies CAARGVTEGENYYKKLF.

In this sample, this clone turned up a few times. With a much larger clone just one base away, this may be a read error. In nucleotides, the CDR3 is TGTGCCACCTTGGATGAGAATTATTATAAGAAACTCTTT. It translates to CATLDENYYKKLF. The chain combines TRGV4 with TRGJ1 or TRGJ2. Germline V gives CDR1 EGSTGY, CDR2 YDSYTSSV. There are 13 residues in the CDR3.